The source of this T cell receptor beta chain is a study of breast tumors, draining lymph nodes, adjacent tissues. General study points: Most tumor T cells seemingly derive from lymph node, then expand in tumor.

Via MiXCR, TCRdb re-called the multiplex PCR reads, giving one row per CDR3 protein. The table records more than 80,000 distinct CDR3 sequences, 30% of them present only once. Only a few counts were recorded for this clonotype. Its specificity is not known. A much more abundant neighbour one base away suggests this may be a read error. Axillary draining lymph nodes of breast cancer patients supplied the node samples. Sequenced material: axillary lymph node tissue. This TCR came from a female donor with breast cancer. Some clones in this sample may be carry-over from other donors' samples.

The CDR3 protein is CASSLGASSADTQYF. The DNA for the CDR3 is TGTGCCAGCAGCTTAGGGGCTAGCAGCGCAGATACGCAGTATTTT. The chain links TRBV11-3 to TRBJ2-3; TRBD2 is a possible D gene (5 bases). The length of the CDR3 is 15 residues. Germline-derived CDR1 and CDR2 are SGHNT and YENEEA. Trimming stripped 1 base from V and 4 bases from J, with 12 bases between.